This T cell receptor beta chain was identified during a study of Ad26.COV2.S vaccination and SARS-CoV-2 variants. Findings and caveats of the study: Higher spike-specific TCR breadth was found in vaccine recipients than in placebo recipients. Total T cell responses, in the TCR breadth and depth analyses, may have been underestimated.

The treatment: roughly 19 received Ad26.COV2.S at low or high dose, single or two shots; five or six received placebo; per-sample allocation not given. Day 63 after the first vaccine or placebo injection was the time point for sampling. With 4 bases removed from V and 0 bases from J, the gap between germline ends came to 14 bases. Germline V gene sequence: CDR1 SGHDT, CDR2 YYEEEE. The length of the CDR3 is 16 residues. Concerning this clone: Its antigen is undetermined.

The method was immunoSEQ multiplex PCR; TCRdb's version includes in-frame clones alone and lacks a portion of them. This sample has some 330,000 clones, with about nine tenths found just once. The V call is TRBV5-6, the J call TRBJ1-3; D gene unclear. This material consisted of peripheral blood, taken in a trial of Ad26.COV2.S vaccine versus placebo. The sequence derives from a person aged 18 to 65 who received the Ad26.COV2.S COVID-19 vaccine or a placebo. CDR3 protein: CASSPWSPGSGNTIYF. The CDR3 nucleotides are TGTGCCAGCAGCCCATGGTCCCCGGGCTCTGGAAACACCATATATTTT.